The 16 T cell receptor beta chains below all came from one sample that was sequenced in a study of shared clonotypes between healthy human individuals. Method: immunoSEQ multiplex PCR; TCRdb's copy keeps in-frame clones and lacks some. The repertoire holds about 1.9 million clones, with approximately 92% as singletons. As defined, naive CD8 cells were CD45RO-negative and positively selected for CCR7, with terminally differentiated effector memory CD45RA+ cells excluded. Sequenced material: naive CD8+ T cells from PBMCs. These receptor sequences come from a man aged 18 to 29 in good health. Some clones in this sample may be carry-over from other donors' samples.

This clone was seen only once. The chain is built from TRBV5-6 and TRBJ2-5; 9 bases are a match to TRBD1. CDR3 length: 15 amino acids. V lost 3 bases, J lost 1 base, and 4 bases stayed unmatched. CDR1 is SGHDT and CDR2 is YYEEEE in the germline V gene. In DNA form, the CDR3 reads TGTGCCAGCAGCTGGACAGGGGAGCTCCAAGAGACCCAGTACTTC. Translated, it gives CASSWTGELQETQYF.

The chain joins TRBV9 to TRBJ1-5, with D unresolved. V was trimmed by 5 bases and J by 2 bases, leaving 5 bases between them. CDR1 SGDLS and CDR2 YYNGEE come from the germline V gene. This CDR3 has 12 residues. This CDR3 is CASRNRNQPQHF. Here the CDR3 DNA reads TGTGCCAGCAGAAACCGCAATCAGCCCCAGCATTTT.

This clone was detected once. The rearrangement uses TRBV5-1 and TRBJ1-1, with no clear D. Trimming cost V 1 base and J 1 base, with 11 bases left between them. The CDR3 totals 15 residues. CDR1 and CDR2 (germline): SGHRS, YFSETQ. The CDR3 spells CASSLLATSNTEAFF. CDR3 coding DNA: TGCGCCAGCAGCTTGCTTGCCACCTCGAACACTGAAGCTTTCTTT.

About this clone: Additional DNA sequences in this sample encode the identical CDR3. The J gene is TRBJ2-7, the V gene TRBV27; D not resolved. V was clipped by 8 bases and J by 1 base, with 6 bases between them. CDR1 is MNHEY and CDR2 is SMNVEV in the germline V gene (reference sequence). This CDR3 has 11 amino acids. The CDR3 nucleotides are TGTGCCAGCCGGTCTTCCTACGAGCAGTACTTC. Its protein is CASRSSYEQYF.

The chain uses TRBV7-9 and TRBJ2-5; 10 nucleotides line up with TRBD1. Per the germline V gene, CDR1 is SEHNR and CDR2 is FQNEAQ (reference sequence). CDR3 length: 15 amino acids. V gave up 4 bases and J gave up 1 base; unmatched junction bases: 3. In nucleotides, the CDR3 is TGTGCCAGCAGCTCGGGACAGGGGTTCCAAGAGACCCAGTACTTC. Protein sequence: CASSSGQGFQETQYF.

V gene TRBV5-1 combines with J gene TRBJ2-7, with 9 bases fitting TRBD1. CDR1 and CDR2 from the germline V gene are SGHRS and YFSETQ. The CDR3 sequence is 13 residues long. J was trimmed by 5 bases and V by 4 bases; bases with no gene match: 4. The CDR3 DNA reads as TGCGCCAGCAGCCGGGACAGGGACCACGAGCAGTACTTC. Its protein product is CASSRDRDHEQYF.

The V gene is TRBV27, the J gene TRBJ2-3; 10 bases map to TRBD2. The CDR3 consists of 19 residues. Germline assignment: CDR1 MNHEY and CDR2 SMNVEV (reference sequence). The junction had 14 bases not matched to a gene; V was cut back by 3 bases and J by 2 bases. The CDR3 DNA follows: TGTGCCAGCAGTTTCCCACCCTCAAGCGGGAGGGTAGTCACAGATACGCAGTATTTT. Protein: CASSFPPSSGRVVTDTQYF.

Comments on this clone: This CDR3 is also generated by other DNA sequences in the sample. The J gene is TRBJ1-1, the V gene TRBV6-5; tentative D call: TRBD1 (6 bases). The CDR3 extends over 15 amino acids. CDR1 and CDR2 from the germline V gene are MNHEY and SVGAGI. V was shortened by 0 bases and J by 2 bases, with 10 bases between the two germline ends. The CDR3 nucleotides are TGTGCCAGCAGTTACTCTCGGACAGCCAACACTGAAGCTTTCTTT. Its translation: CASSYSRTANTEAFF.

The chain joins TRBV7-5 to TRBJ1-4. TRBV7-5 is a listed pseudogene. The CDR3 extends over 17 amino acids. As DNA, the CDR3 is TGTGTCAGAAGCTTAGCCTGGCCCCAACGGGTGTGGAAAAAACTGTTTTTT. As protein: CVRSLAWPQRVWKKLFF.

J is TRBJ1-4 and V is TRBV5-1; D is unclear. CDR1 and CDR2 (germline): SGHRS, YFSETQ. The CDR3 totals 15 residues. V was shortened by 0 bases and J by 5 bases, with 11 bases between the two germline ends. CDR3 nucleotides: TGCGCCAGCAGCTTGGAAGCACCCAGGAATGAAAAACTGTTTTTT. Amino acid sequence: CASSLEAPRNEKLFF.

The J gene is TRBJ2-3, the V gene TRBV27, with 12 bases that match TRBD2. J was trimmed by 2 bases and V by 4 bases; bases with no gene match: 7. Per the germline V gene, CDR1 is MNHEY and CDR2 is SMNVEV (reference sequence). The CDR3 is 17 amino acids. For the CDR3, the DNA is TGTGCCAGCAGTTCCCACCGACTAGCGGGAGACACAGATACGCAGTATTTT. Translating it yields CASSSHRLAGDTDTQYF.

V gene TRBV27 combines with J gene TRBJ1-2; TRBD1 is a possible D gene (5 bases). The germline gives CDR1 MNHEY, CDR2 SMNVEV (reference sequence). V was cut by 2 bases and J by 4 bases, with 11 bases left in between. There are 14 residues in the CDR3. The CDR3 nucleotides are TGTGCCAGCAGTTTACGGCAGGGCCTCTATGGCTACACCTTC. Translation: CASSLRQGLYGYTF.

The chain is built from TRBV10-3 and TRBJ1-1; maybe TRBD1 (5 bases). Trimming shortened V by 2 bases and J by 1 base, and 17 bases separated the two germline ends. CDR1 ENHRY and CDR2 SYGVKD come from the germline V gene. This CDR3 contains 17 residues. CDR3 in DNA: TGTGCCATCAGTGAGACATTGACAGACCGCGGGAACACTGAAGCTTTCTTT. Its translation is CAISETLTDRGNTEAFF.

CDR3 in DNA: TGCAGCGTTGAAGACAGGGCCGGAAACACCATATATTTT. Translation: CSVEDRAGNTIYF. The chain recombines TRBV29-1 with TRBJ1-3, with D perhaps matching TRBD1 (5 bases). Germline V gene lookup returns CDR1 SQVTM and CDR2 ANQGSEA. V was clipped by 0 bases and J by 4 bases, with 7 bases between them. This CDR3 comprises 13 residues. Drawing the rest from reference TRBV29-1 and TRBJ1-3, the complete variable domain is SAVISQKPSRDICQRGTSLTIQCQVDSQVTMMFWYRQQPGQSLTLIATANQGSEATYESGFVIDKFPISRPNLTFSTLTVSNMSPEDSSIYLCSVEDRAGNTIYFGEGSWLTVV.

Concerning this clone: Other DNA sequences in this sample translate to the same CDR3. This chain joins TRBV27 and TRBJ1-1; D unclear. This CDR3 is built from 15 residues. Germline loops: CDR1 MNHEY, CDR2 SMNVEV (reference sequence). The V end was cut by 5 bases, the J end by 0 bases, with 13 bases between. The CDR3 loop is CASSPDRAMNTEAFF. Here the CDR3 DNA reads TGTGCCAGCAGTCCCGACCGGGCGATGAACACTGAAGCTTTCTTT.

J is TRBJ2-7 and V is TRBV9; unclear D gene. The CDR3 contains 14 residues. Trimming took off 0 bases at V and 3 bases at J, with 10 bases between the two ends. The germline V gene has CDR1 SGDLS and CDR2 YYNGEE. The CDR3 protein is CASSVDLDDYEQYF. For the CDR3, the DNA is TGTGCCAGCAGCGTAGATTTGGATGACTACGAGCAGTACTTC. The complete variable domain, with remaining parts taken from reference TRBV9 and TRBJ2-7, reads DSGVTQTPKHLITATGQRVTLRCSPRSGDLSVYWYQQSLDQGLQFLIQYYNGEERAKGNILERFSAQQFPDLHSELNLSSLELGDSALYFCASSVDLDDYEQYFGPGTRLTVT.